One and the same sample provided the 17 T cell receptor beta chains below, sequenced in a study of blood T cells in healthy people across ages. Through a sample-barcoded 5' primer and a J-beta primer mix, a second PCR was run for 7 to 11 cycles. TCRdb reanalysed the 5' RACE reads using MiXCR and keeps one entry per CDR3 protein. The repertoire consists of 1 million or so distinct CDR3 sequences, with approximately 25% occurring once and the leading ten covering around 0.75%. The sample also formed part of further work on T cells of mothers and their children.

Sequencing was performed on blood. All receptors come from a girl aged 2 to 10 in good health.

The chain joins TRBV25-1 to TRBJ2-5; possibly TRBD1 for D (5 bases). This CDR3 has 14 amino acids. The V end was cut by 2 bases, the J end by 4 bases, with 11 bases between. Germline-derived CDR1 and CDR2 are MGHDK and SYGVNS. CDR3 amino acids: CASSEIEDTETQYF. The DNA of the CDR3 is TGTGCCAGCAGTGAAATCGAGGACACAGAGACCCAGTACTTC.

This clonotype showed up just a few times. The CDR3 sequence is CASSQETIDSPLHF. CDR3 coding DNA: TGCGCCAGCAGCCAAGAGACAATAGATTCACCCCTCCACTTT. This chain joins TRBV4-3 and TRBJ1-6; D not resolved. The CDR3 runs to 14 residues. V lost 0 bases and J 8 bases, leaving 8 bases between the germline ends. The germline V gene has CDR1 LGHNA and CDR2 YSLEER.

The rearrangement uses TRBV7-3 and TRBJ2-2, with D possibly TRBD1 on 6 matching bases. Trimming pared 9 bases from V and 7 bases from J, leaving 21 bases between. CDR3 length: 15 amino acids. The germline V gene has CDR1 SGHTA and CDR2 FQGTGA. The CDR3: CASRGGRGLSGELFF. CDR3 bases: TGTGCCAGTAGAGGTGGCAGGGGTTTGAGCGGGGAGCTGTTTTTT.

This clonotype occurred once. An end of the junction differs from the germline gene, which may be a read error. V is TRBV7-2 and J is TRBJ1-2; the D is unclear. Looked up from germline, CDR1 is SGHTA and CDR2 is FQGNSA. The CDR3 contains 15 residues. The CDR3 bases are TGCGCCAGCAGCCAAGATCTTGGGTACAGCTATGGCTACACCTTC. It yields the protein CASSQDLGYSYGYTF.

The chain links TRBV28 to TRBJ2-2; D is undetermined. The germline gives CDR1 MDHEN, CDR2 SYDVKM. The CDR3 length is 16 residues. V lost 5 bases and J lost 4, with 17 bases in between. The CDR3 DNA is TGTGCCAGCAGTCCTTCCGGGCCTGTAGCCACCGGGGAGCTGTTTTTT. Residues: CASSPSGPVATGELFF.

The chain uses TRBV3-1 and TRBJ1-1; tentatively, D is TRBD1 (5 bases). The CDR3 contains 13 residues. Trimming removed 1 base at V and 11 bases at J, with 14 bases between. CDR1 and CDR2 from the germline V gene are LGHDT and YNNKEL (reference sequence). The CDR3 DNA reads TGTGCCAGCAGCCAAGCAAATGGGGGGGTTGCTTTCTTT. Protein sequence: CASSQANGGVAFF.

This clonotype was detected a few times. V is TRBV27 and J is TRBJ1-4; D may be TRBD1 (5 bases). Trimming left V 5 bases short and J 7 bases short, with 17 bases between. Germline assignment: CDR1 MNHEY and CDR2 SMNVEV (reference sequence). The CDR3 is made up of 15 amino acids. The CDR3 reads CASSPSLGVVEKLFF. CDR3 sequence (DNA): TGTGCCAGCAGTCCCTCCCTAGGGGTAGTTGAAAAACTGTTTTTT.

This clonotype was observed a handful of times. The CDR3 loop reads CASSSNRIPYF. For the CDR3, the DNA is TGTGCCAGCAGTTCTAACAGGATTCCGTACTTC. The V and J genes are TRBV6-2 or TRBV6-3 and TRBJ2-7; weak D call: TRBD1 (5 bases). CDR3 length equals 11 residues. Germline CDR1 reads MNHEY; CDR2 reads SVGEGT. The V end was cut by 4 bases, the J end by 12 bases, with 13 bases between.

DNA of the CDR3: TGCAGTGCTTGGGGACTAGCGGGAGTCTCTCCCTACAATGAGCAGTTCTTC. It codes for CSAWGLAGVSPYNEQFF. The chain carries TRBV20-1 and TRBJ2-1; 14 nucleotides agree with TRBD2. V shed 5 bases and J 2 bases; nucleotides not matched to a gene: 8. Germline values: CDR1 DFQATT, CDR2 SNEGSKA (reference sequence). CDR3 length: 17 amino acids.

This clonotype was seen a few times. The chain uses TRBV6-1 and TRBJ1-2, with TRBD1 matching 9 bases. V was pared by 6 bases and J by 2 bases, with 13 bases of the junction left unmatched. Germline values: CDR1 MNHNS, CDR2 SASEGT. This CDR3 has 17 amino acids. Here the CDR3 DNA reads TGTGCCAGCAGCGGGGTTGCCCGGACAGGGGAAAACTATGGCTACACCTTC. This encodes CASSGVARTGENYGYTF.

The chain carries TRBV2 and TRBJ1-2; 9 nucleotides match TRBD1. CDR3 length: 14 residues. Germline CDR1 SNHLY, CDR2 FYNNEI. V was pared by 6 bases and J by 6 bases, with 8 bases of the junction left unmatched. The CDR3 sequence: CASREPGQGNGYTF. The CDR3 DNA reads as TGTGCCAGCAGAGAGCCGGGACAGGGAAATGGCTACACCTTC.

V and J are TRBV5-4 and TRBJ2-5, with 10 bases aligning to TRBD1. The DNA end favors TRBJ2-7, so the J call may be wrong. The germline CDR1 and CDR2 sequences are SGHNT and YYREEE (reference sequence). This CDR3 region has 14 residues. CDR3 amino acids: CASRPDRGPYEQYF. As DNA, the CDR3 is TGTGCCAGCAGACCTGACAGGGGGCCCTACGAGCAGTACTTC.

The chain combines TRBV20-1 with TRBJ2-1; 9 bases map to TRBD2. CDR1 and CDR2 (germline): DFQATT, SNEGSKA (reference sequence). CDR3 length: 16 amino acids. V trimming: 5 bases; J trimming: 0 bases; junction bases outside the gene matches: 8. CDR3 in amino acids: CSALHLAGRSYNEQFF. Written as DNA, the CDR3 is TGCAGTGCTCTTCATCTAGCGGGGCGCTCCTACAATGAGCAGTTCTTC.

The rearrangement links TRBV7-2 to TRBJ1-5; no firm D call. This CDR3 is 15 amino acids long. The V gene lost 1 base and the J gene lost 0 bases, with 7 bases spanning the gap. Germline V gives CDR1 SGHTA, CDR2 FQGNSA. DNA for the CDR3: TGTGCCAGCAGCTTAGAGGTTTATAGCAATCAGCCCCAGCATTTT. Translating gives CASSLEVYSNQPQHF.

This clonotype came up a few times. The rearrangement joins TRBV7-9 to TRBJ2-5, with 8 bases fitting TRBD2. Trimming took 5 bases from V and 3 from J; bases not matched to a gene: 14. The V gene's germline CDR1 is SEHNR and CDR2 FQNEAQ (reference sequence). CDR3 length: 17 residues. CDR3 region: CASSPQPAGAIKETQYF. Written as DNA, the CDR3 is TGTGCCAGCAGCCCACAACCAGCGGGGGCCATTAAAGAGACCCAGTACTTC. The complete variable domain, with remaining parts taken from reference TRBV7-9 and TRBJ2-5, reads DTGVSQNPRHKITKRGQNVTFRCDPISEHNRLYWYRQTLGQGPEFLTYFQNEAQLEKSRLLSDRFSAERPKGSFSTLEIQRTEQGDSAMYLCASSPQPAGAIKETQYFGPGTRLLVL.

The CDR3 coding sequence is TGTGCCAGCAGCCTGGCGGGGCCTGGTTACGAGCAGTACTTC. Protein: CASSLAGPGYEQYF. The chain employs TRBV28 and TRBJ2-7, with a tentative D call TRBD2 (6 bases). The ends were cut back, 6 bases at V and 4 bases at J, with 16 bases in the middle. Germline V gives CDR1 MDHEN, CDR2 SYDVKM. The CDR3 extends over 14 amino acids.

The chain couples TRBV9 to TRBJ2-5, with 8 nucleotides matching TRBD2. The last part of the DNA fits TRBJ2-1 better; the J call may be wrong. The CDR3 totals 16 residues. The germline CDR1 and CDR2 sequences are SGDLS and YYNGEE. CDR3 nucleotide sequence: TGTGCCAGCAGCGTGAAAGGAGGACTAGCCATCAATGAGCAGTTCTTC. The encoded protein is CASSVKGGLAINEQFF.